Listed here are 13 T cell receptor beta chains from one sample, sequenced in a study of control samples from healthy donors and cancer patients (dated by TCRdb to 2018 to 2021). The library was produced with the immunoSEQ multiplex PCR assay. TCRdb limited this immuneACCESS table to in-frame rearrangements with V and J called. A share of clones is missing; checked studies link under half to unresolved V genes, and the rest is unexplained. Here the sample has over 100,000 clones; more than 85% occur a single time. Jointly, the top ten make up 17% of the sample. The material sequenced was blood. All receptors come from a woman aged 50 to 65 in good health.

The CDR3 coding sequence is TGTGCCAGCAGCCGCGTGGACAACAACTATGGCTACACCTTC. Amino acids: CASSRVDNNYGYTF. This chain joins TRBV14 and TRBJ1-2, with TRBD1 as a possible D gene (5 bases). The ends were cut back, 4 bases at V and 2 bases at J, with 11 bases in the middle. Germline V gene sequence: CDR1 SGHDN, CDR2 FVKESK. CDR3 size: 14 residues.

The chain links TRBV19 to TRBJ1-5; perhaps TRBD1 as D (5 bases). The CDR3 is 15 residues long. CDR1 and CDR2 from the germline V gene are LNHDA and SQIVND (reference sequence). The V and J ends lost 7 bases and 0 bases respectively, with 13 bases between them. The chain's CDR3 is CASMAVGDSNQPQHF. The CDR3 bases are TGTGCCAGTATGGCAGTGGGGGATAGCAATCAGCCCCAGCATTTT.

This clone is a singleton in its sample. V is TRBV3-1 (or the pseudogene TRBV3-2) and J is TRBJ2-7; no definite D call. In germline, CDR1 is LGHDT, CDR2 YNNKEL (reference sequence). CDR3 length: 14 amino acids. Trimming removed 7 bases from V and 4 bases from J, with 17 bases in between. Here the CDR3 DNA reads TGTGCCAGCACCCCCGACCCCTCAGCTTACGAGCAGTACTTC. Translation gives CASTPDPSAYEQYF.

The chain has TRBV12-3 or TRBV12-4 and TRBJ1-4; D uncertain. Trimming cost V 6 bases and J 12 bases, with 17 bases left between them. The CDR3 is 13 amino acids. In nucleotides, the CDR3 is TGTGCCAGCAGAAAAGAGGGTTCTCGGGAACTGTTTTTT. Protein product: CASRKEGSRELFF.

The rearrangement uses TRBV4-3 and TRBJ2-3; D gene unclear. CDR1 and CDR2 from the germline V gene are LGHNA and YSLEER. Trimming stripped 0 bases from V and 4 bases from J, with 11 bases between. This CDR3 comprises 15 residues. This chain's CDR3 is CASSQEWVGPDTQYF. In DNA, the CDR3 is TGCGCCAGCAGCCAAGAATGGGTTGGACCAGATACGCAGTATTTT.

The V call is TRBV5-4, the J call TRBJ2-3; 9 bases align to TRBD2. CDR3 size: 13 residues. In germline, CDR1 is SGHNT, CDR2 YYREEE (reference sequence). In DNA, the CDR3 is TGTAGTGCGGGGGGGCTTAACACAGATACGCAGTATTTT. It encodes CSAGGLNTDTQYF.

The rearrangement uses TRBV30 and TRBJ1-5; D is undetermined. CDR3 size: 17 residues. The V end was cut by 1 base, the J end by 3 bases, with 19 bases between. Germline CDR1 reads GTSNPN; CDR2 reads SVGIG (reference sequence). In nucleotides, the CDR3 is TGTGCCTGGAGTGGCTTTTGGACGGAGGATTCCAATCAGCCCCAGCATTTT. This encodes CAWSGFWTEDSNQPQHF.

The chain employs TRBV19 and TRBJ1-5; 7 nucleotides line up with TRBD1. V gave up 11 bases and J gave up 6 bases; unmatched junction bases: 13. The CDR3 has 14 amino acids. CDR1 and CDR2 (germline): LNHDA, SQIVND (reference sequence). The CDR3 bases are TGTGCCTCCATGCCGGGACAGCGGCGTCAGCCCCAGCATTTT. Translating gives CASMPGQRRQPQHF.

CDR3 sequence (DNA): TGTGCCACCAGCAGAGTCCGCGAACAAGAGACCCAGTACTTC. It codes for CATSRVREQETQYF. This rearrangement joins TRBV15 to TRBJ2-5; no definite D call. The CDR3 is 14 residues long. CDR1 is LNHNV, CDR2 YYDKDF, per germline (reference sequence). Trimming cost V 1 base and J 2 bases, with 8 bases left between them.

The chain links TRBV28 to TRBJ2-6; D unclear. Trimming removed 6 bases from V and 0 bases from J, with 9 bases in between. Germline lookup yields CDR1 MDHEN and CDR2 SYDVKM. The CDR3 contains 15 residues. CDR3 amino acids: CASRRRSSGANVLTF. In nucleotides, the CDR3 is TGTGCCAGCAGAAGGCGTAGCTCTGGGGCCAACGTCCTGACTTTC.

V usage is TRBV18 and J usage is TRBJ2-7, with TRBD1 matching 9 bases. Germline V gives CDR1 KGHSH, CDR2 LQKENI. V lost 3 bases to trimming and J lost 1 base; unmatched junction nucleotides: 16. This CDR3 comprises 19 residues. The CDR3 here is CASSPQITGGASKSYEQYF. DNA of the CDR3: TGTGCCAGCTCACCGCAAATCACAGGGGGCGCGAGTAAGTCCTACGAGCAGTACTTC.

The gene calls are TRBV29-1 and TRBJ1-4, with 7 bases aligning to TRBD1. CDR3 size: 15 residues. The V gene's germline CDR1 is SQVTM and CDR2 ANQGSEA. The V gene end was trimmed by 5 bases and the J gene end by 7 bases; junction bases not matched to a gene: 13. CDR3 residues: CSVYRSGAGGEKLFF. For the CDR3, the DNA is TGCAGCGTTTACCGATCCGGGGCAGGGGGTGAAAAACTGTTTTTT.

This chain connects TRBV12-3 or TRBV12-4 to TRBJ2-1, with D tentatively TRBD1 or TRBD2 (5 bases each). The ends were cut back, 7 bases at V and 7 bases at J, with 11 bases in the middle. CDR3 length: 12 amino acids. The CDR3 bases are TGTGCCAGCACCCACTGGGGGAATGAGCAGTTCTTC. It specifies CASTHWGNEQFF.